Here is one T cell receptor beta chain with its context. The antigen remains unidentified. The treatment is: about 20 received Ad26.COV2.S at low or high dose, single or two shots; 5 received placebo; per-sample allocation not given. The samples were gathered on day 63 after the first injection of vaccine or placebo. This entry comes from a study of Ad26.COV2.S vaccination and SARS-CoV-2 variants. Notes on the study in general: Breadth, reportedly substantial, characterized the spike-specific CD8+ and CD4+ T cell responses after vaccination.

V lost 6 bases, J lost 8 bases, and 5 bases lay in between. This CDR3 has 9 residues. Germline V gene data show CDR1 as DFQATT and CDR2 as SNEGSKA (reference sequence). Method: immunoSEQ multiplex PCR; TCRdb's copy keeps in-frame clones and lacks some. Counted here are roughly 700,000 clones, 70% to 90% occurring once; the ten biggest clones make up approximately 1.5%. The V call is TRBV20-1, the J call TRBJ2-1; D perhaps matches TRBD1 (5 bases). This receptor was taken from a person between 18 and 59 years old who received the Ad26.COV2.S COVID-19 vaccine or a placebo. The sequencing here drew on peripheral blood, taken in a trial of Ad26.COV2.S vaccine versus placebo. Here the CDR3 reads CSAGDEQFF. In nucleotides, the CDR3 is TGCAGTGCAGGGGATGAGCAGTTCTTC.